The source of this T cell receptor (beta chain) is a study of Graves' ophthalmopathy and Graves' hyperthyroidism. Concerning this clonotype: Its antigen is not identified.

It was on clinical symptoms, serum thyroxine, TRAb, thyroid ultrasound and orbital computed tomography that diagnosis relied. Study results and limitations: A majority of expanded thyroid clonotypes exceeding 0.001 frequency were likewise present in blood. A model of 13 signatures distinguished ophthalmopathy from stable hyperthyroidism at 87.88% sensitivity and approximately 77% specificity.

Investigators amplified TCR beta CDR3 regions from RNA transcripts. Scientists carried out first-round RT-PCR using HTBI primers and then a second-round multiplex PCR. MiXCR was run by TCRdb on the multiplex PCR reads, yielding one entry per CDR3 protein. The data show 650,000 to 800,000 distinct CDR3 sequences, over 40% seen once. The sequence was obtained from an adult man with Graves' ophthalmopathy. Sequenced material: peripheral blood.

The CDR3 here is CASTERGTAIMPQYF. The CDR3 DNA reads as TGTGCCAGCACCGAACGGGGGACGGCAATCATGCCCCAGTACTTC. J is TRBJ2-5 and V is TRBV2; TRBD2 is a possible D gene (6 bases). CDR3 length equals 15 residues. The germline V and J ends were trimmed by 7 bases and 9 bases, with 24 bases remaining between them. Looked up from germline, CDR1 is SNHLY and CDR2 is FYNNEI.